The clone carrying this T cell receptor beta chain was picked up a small number of times. Its antigen is currently unknown. Treatment meaning: approximately nine-day PBMC culture with coronavirus spike peptide pools or control peptides (ViraFEST assay). In the ViraFEST assay, peptide-pool expansion preceded TCR sequencing of expanded clonotypes. These data belong to a study of vaccination and CD4 T cells after COVID-19. Sequenced with the Oncomine TCR Beta short-read assay was DNA taken from cultured CD4+ T cells. It was cultured CD4+ T cells from which genomic DNA was extracted. TCRdb processed the PCR reads anew with MiXCR; each CDR3 protein has one entry. The data contain 20,000 to 25,000 distinct CDR3 sequences, roughly 52% of them seen just once; the ten biggest clones take up 6%. V shed 5 bases and J 8 bases; nucleotides not matched to a gene: 8. Germline assignment: CDR1 SGHTA and CDR2 FQGNSA. The CDR3 length is 15 residues.

This receptor was obtained from a human donor who had recovered from COVID-19. This rearrangement joins TRBV7-2 to TRBJ1-6, with 8 bases matching TRBD1. The sample consisted of CD4+ T cells from blood, cultured in vitro. The CDR3 DNA sequence: TGTGCCAGCAGCCCCTGGGACAGGCCCGATTCACCCCTCCACTTT. It specifies CASSPWDRPDSPLHF.